Sequencing of this TCR beta chain was carried out in a study of T cell repertoires in cytomegalovirus infection. As for the study in general: Selection of CMV epitopes for the study included recently identified HLA-C-restricted and well-studied HLA-B-restricted ones. Study-wide points: Identification of carriers of CMV plus the relevant HLA was performed using cumulative public TCR beta family frequency. Ex vivo, HLA-C-restricted CMV-specific TCR beta clonotypes prevailed over the rest of the response.

TCRdb reprocessed the reads via MiXCR and lists one record per CDR3 protein. The table includes about 830,000 distinct CDR3 sequences, around a third detected once. Trimming shortened V by 0 bases and J by 0 bases, and 9 bases separated the two germline ends. The CDR3 consists of 15 residues. Per the germline V gene, CDR1 is WSHSY and CDR2 is SAAADI. Many counts were recorded for this clonotype. Antigen: not known. The genes are TRBV10-2 and TRBJ2-7; no clear D. This clonotype originated in a human donor in good health (CMV status not recorded). Some clones in this sample may be carry-over from other donors' samples. The source material was cultured CD8+ T cells from PBMCs, sampled from culture after CMV antigen stimulation. In DNA form, the CDR3 reads TGCGCCAGCAGTGAGTCGCCAGGAAGCTCCTACGAGCAGTACTTC. The encoded protein is CASSESPGSSYEQYF.